These 16 T cell receptor beta chains were all obtained from the same sample, sequenced in a study of Graves' ophthalmopathy and Graves' hyperthyroidism. Beta-chain TCR CDR3 regions were amplified from RNA transcripts. The first round was an RT-PCR with HTBI primers, and the second round was a multiplex PCR. TCRdb used MiXCR to reprocess the multiplex PCR reads, holding one entry per CDR3 protein. This table has over a million distinct CDR3 sequences, 36% appearing once. Sample: peripheral blood or thyroid tissue (not recorded which). These receptor sequences come from an adult man with Graves' hyperthyroidism.

The chain recombines TRBV30 with TRBJ1-1; D gene uncertain. CDR3 length equals 10 residues. Trimming left V 2 bases short and J 4 bases short, with 2 bases between. Per the germline V gene, CDR1 is GTSNPN and CDR2 is SVGIG (reference sequence). The CDR3 reads CAWSSTEAFF. The DNA of the CDR3 is TGTGCCTGGAGTAGCACTGAAGCTTTCTTT. The whole variable domain, remainder taken from reference TRBV30 and TRBJ1-1, is SQTIHQWPATLVQPVGSPLSLECTVEGTSNPNLYWYRQAAGRGLQLLFYSVGIGQISSEVPQNLSASRPQDRQFILSSKKLLLSDSGFYLCAWSSTEAFFGQGTRLTVV.

This clonotype was picked up a small number of times. The chain employs TRBV5-6 and TRBJ1-2, with D maybe TRBD1 (6 bases). The V end was cut by 5 bases, the J end by 7 bases, with 15 bases between. The length of the CDR3 is 13 residues. CDR1 SGHDT and CDR2 YYEEEE come from the germline V gene. This CDR3 reads CASSFAGAAGYTF. DNA for the CDR3: TGTGCCAGCAGTTTCGCAGGGGCGGCTGGCTACACCTTC. The entire variable domain, with the rest obtained from reference TRBV5-6 and TRBJ1-2, is as follows: DAGVTQSPTHLIKTRGQQVTLRCSPKSGHDTVSWYQQALGQGPQFIFQYYEEEERQRGNFPDRFSGHQFPNYSSELNVNALLLGDSALYLCASSFAGAAGYTFGSGTRLTVV.

V and J are TRBV29-1 and TRBJ1-1; TRBD1 matches 7 bases. Germline trimming cut 4 bases from V and 10 bases from J; bases unmatched to any gene: 18. Germline V gene data show CDR1 as SQVTM and CDR2 as ANQGSEA. This CDR3 is built from 15 residues. The CDR3 loop reads CSVGPAGGLLTLAFF. The CDR3 DNA sequence: TGCAGCGTTGGACCCGCAGGGGGACTTCTCACGTTAGCTTTCTTT.

In the case of this clonotype: Possible read error: a much larger clone is one base away. This rearrangement joins TRBV20-1 to TRBJ1-5; no reliable D call. Germline loops: CDR1 DFQATT, CDR2 SNEGSKA (reference sequence). The CDR3 covers 12 residues. The CDR3 DNA sequence: TGCGGTGCTAGGGCAACCGGTCAGCCCCAGCATTTT. Translation gives CGARATGQPQHF.

This clonotype was detected many times. The chain couples TRBV20-1 to TRBJ1-5; 10 nucleotides agree with TRBD1. V was pared by 6 bases and J by 0 bases, with 11 bases of the junction left unmatched. Germline loops: CDR1 DFQATT, CDR2 SNEGSKA (reference sequence). The CDR3 runs 17 residues. The CDR3 sequence is CSASSGTGAYSNQPQHF. For the CDR3, the DNA is TGCAGTGCGTCATCCGGGACAGGGGCTTATAGCAATCAGCCCCAGCATTTT.

In its sample, this clonotype was seen a few times. CDR3 bases: TGTGCCAGCAGCTTCGGCCAGCGGGTATGGACCGGGGAGCTGTTTTTT. Translating gives CASSFGQRVWTGELFF. The gene calls are TRBV7-2 and TRBJ2-2; possible D gene TRBD2, 6 bases. The germline V and J ends were trimmed by 3 bases and 5 bases, with 16 bases remaining between them. Per germline, CDR1 SGHTA and CDR2 FQGNSA. This CDR3 region has 16 residues.

This clonotype was detected a few times. The chain carries TRBV6-4 and TRBJ1-1; TRBD1 matches at 8 bases. The CDR3 consists of 11 residues. V dropped 4 bases and J dropped 9; count of bases not matched to a gene: 1. Germline-derived CDR1 and CDR2 are MRHNA and SNTAGT. In DNA, the CDR3 is TGTGCCAGCAGTGGGGACAGGAAAGCTTTCTTT. Protein sequence: CASSGDRKAFF.

V gene TRBV7-8 combines with J gene TRBJ2-7; 9 bases match TRBD1. V lost 6 bases to trimming and J lost 0 bases; unmatched junction nucleotides: 18. The CDR3 totals 19 residues. Germline-derived CDR1 and CDR2 are SGHVS and FQNEAQ. The CDR3 sequence is CASRDPGQGDLRPSYEQYF. CDR3 in DNA: TGTGCCAGCAGAGATCCGGGACAGGGCGATCTCAGACCCTCCTACGAGCAGTACTTC.

As concerns this clonotype: Because it lacks the conserved phenylalanine or tryptophan at the end, this CDR3 is likely a read error. The V and J genes are TRBV5-1 and TRBJ2-3; no clear D gene. The CDR3 is 13 residues long. The germline V gene has CDR1 SGHRS and CDR2 YFSETQ. V was pared by 7 bases and J by 6 bases, with 15 bases between. CDR3 sequence reads: CASRHVARDTQYI. DNA for the CDR3: TGCGCCAGCCGACATGTTGCTAGGGATACGCAGTATATT.

This clonotype showed up many times. The rearrangement links TRBV2 to TRBJ1-5; TRBD1 might be the D (5 bases). The CDR3 is 14 residues long. Between the trimmed V and J ends, which lost 2 bases and 2 bases, there was a span of 7 bases. Germline V gives CDR1 SNHLY, CDR2 FYNNEI. The CDR3 DNA sequence: TGTGCCAGCAGTGAATTGACAGGCAATCAGCCCCAGCATTTT. This encodes CASSELTGNQPQHF. Variable domain in full (rest from reference TRBV2 and TRBJ1-5): EPEVTQTPSHQVTQMGQEVILRCVPISNHLYFYWYRQILGQKVEFLVSFYNNEISEKSEIFDDQFSVERPDGSNFTLKIRSTKLEDSAMYFCASSELTGNQPQHFGDGTRLSIL.

There are many counts of this clonotype. CDR3 sequence reads: CASSPRLAGATYEQYF. The CDR3 nucleotides read TGTGCCAGCAGCCCCCGACTAGCGGGAGCCACCTACGAGCAGTACTTC. The V and J genes are TRBV7-9 and TRBJ2-7; 12 nucleotides match TRBD2. J gave up 2 bases and V 5 bases, and 7 bases lay outside the gene matches. Germline V CDR1 and CDR2: SEHNR, FQNEAQ (reference sequence). There are 16 residues in the CDR3.

With regard to this clonotype: A clone one base away is much larger, so this may be a read error. This chain uses TRBV19 with TRBJ2-7; TRBD1 might be the D (6 bases). CDR3 size: 14 residues. The V end was cut by 8 bases, the J end by 2 bases, with 16 bases between. Germline V lookup: CDR1 LNHDA, CDR2 SQIVND (reference sequence). The CDR3 region is CASGRDKEPYEQYF. CDR3 in DNA: TGTGCCAGTGGCCGGGACAAGGAACCCTACGAGCAGTACTTC.

The chain combines TRBV10-1 with TRBJ2-3, with 9 nucleotides matching TRBD2. The CDR3 is 16 amino acids. CDR1 WNHNN and CDR2 SYGVQD come from the germline V gene (reference sequence). J was trimmed by 4 bases and V by 0 bases; bases with no gene match: 5. The CDR3 nucleotides read TGCGCCAGCAGTGAGTCGCTAGCGGGGCCGGCAGATACGCAGTATTTT. Protein sequence: CASSESLAGPADTQYF.

Concerning this clonotype itself: Possible read error: a much larger clone is one base away. The V and J genes are TRBV19 and TRBJ2-5, with a weak D call TRBD2 (5 bases). V gave up 4 bases and J gave up 4 bases, with 13 bases separating them. Germline V gives CDR1 LNHDA, CDR2 SQIVND (reference sequence). The CDR3 consists of 14 residues. The CDR3 nucleotides read TGTGCCAGTAGTACTAGGCTAGCACGAGAGACCCAGTACTTC. Translation: CASSTRLARETQYF.

The chain recombines TRBV12-3 or TRBV12-4 with TRBJ1-5; 9 bases align to TRBD1. Trimming took 2 bases from V and 3 from J; bases not matched to a gene: 5. The CDR3 is 16 amino acids. The DNA of the CDR3 is TGTGCCAGCAGTTTATCGGACAGGGGATTCAATCAGCCCCAGCATTTT. This codes for CASSLSDRGFNQPQHF.

This clonotype occurred many times. CDR3 region: CASSSWREGELFF. In DNA, the CDR3 is TGTGCCAGCAGCTCTTGGCGGGAAGGGGAGCTGTTTTTT. The V call is TRBV7-3, the J call TRBJ2-2; possibly TRBD2 for D (6 bases). Germline V lookup: CDR1 SGHTA, CDR2 FQGTGA. The CDR3 covers 13 residues. V was cut by 4 bases and J by 8 bases, with 11 bases left in between.